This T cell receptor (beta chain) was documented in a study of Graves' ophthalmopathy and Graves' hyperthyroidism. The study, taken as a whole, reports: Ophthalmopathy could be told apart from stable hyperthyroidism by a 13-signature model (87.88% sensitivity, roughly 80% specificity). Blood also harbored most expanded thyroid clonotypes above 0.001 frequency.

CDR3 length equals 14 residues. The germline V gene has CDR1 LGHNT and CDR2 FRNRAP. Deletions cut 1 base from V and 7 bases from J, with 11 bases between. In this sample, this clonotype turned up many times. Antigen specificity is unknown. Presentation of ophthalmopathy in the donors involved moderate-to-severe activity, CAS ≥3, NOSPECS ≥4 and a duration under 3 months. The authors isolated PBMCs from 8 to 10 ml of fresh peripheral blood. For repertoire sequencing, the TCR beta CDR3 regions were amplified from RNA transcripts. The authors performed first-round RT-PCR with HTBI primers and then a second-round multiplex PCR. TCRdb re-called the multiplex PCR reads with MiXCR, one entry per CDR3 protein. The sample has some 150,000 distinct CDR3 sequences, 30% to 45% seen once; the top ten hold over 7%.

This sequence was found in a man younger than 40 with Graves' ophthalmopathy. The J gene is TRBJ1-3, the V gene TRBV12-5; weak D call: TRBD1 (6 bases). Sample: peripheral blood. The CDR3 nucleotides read TGTGCTAGTGGTTTGGGGACAGATGGGAACACCATATATTTT. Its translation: CASGLGTDGNTIYF.